Listed below are T cell receptor beta chains from one sample, sequenced in a study of T cells after posttransplantation cyclophosphamide. Clones were read by immunoSEQ multiplex PCR, and TCRdb kept only the in-frame ones, dropping some. The sample shows under 20,000 clones, 70% to 85% of them seen only once. Sample: PBMCs, taken after an allogeneic stem cell transplant with post-transplant cyclophosphamide. Every receptor here comes from a young adult male patient who received an allogeneic stem cell transplant from a related donor, was CMV-positive, and had acute GVHD only. Some of these T cells may belong to the graft donor. Each CDR3 is given with its conserved first and last residue. A D gene is named only where the DNA matches it firmly. Clone size is stated in some rows and not others, as once, few, many or a class when expanded.

18	TRBV5-1	NA	TRBD2	TRBJ2-1	TGCGCCAGCAGCCCTACTAGCGGGGGGGCCAAAGGGGTAGGTGAGCAGTTCTTC	CASSPTSGGAKGVGEQFF
13	TRBV5-8	few	NA	TRBJ2-3	TGTGCCAGCAGCTTCACCGGGGTGGGTACGCAGTATTTT	CASSFTGVGTQYF
11	TRBV29-1	NA	NA	TRBJ2-5	TGCAGCGTTGAAAACGGGGAGACCCAGTACTTC	CSVENGETQYF
14	TRBV19	NA	NA	TRBJ1-1	TGTGCCAGTAGTACGGGAATGGGGAACACTGAAGCTTTCTTT	CASSTGMGNTEAFF
14	TRBV25-1	once	NA	TRBJ1-1	TGTGCCAGCAGTGAGGAGGGCCTGAACACTGAAGCTTTCTTT	CASSEEGLNTEAFF
15	TRBV19	few	TRBD1	TRBJ2-7	TGTGCCAGTAGCACAATTCGGGACAGCATCTACGAGCAGTACTTC	CASSTIRDSIYEQYF
14	TRBV4-3	NA	NA	TRBJ2-1	TGCGCCAGCAGCAAAATCGTCAGGGATGGTGAGCAGTTCTTC	CASSKIVRDGEQFF
15	TRBV7-9	NA	TRBD1	TRBJ1-2	TGTGCCAGCAGCTTAGCCGGACAGGGAGGCTATGGCTACACCTTC	CASSLAGQGGYGYTF
15	TRBV4-3	NA	NA	TRBJ1-1	TGCGCCAGCAGCCAAGGGTGGACAGCGAACACTGAAGCTTTCTTT	CASSQGWTANTEAFF
15	TRBV11-2	few	NA	TRBJ1-3	TGTGCCAGCAGCCTGGGGCGTCAGGGCGAAAACACCATATATTTT	CASSLGRQGENTIYF
15	TRBV14	few	TRBD1	TRBJ2-7	TGTGCCAGCAGCCAAGGCTGGACAGGGGGCTACGAGCAGTACTTC	CASSQGWTGGYEQYF
14	TRBV6-6	NA	NA	TRBJ2-5	TGTGCCAGCAGCCTTCTGGGAGCTCAAGAGACCCAGTACTTC	CASSLLGAQETQYF
16	TRBV18	NA	TRBD2	TRBJ2-1	TGTGCCAGCTCACCTGTCTCGTCGGGGGGGCAGATTGAGCAGTTCTTC	CASSPVSSGGQIEQFF
16	TRBV18	NA	NA	TRBJ1-4	TGTGCCAGCTCACCACGAAGCGTTGCAACTAATGAAAAACTGTTTTTT	CASSPRSVATNEKLFF
16	TRBV18	few	NA	TRBJ2-2	TGTGCCAGCTCACCACGGCAGGGCGGGAACACCGGGGAGCTGTTTTTT	CASSPRQGGNTGELFF
16	TRBV9	few	TRBD2	TRBJ2-2	TGTGCCAGCAGCGTAAACCTAGCGGCCCAAACCGGGGAGCTGTTTTTT	CASSVNLAAQTGELFF
21	TRBV4-1	NA	TRBD1	TRBJ2-2	TGCGCCAGCAGCCAAGATACCCTGAACGCAGGGGGCATACGTAACGCCGGGGAGCTGTTTTTT	CASSQDTLNAGGIRNAGELFF
14	TRBV7-2	NA	NA	TRBJ1-4	TGTGCCACCAGGGCAGGAGGGAGGAACGAAAAACTGTTTTTT	CATRAGGRNEKLFF
16	TRBV7-2	NA	NA	TRBJ1-3	TGTGCCAGTGCGTTAACAGGGACAAACTCTGGAAACACCATATATTTT	CASALTGTNSGNTIYF
16	TRBV4-1	NA	TRBD2	TRBJ2-4	TGCGCCAGCAGCCAAGAGCGGCGGGGGGGCGGTAACATTCAGTACTTC	CASSQERRGGGNIQYF
13	TRBV7-2	once	NA	TRBJ2-3	TGTGCCAGCGGGGGGGGGCCCACAGATACGCAGTATTTT	CASGGGPTDTQYF
13	TRBV6-1	NA	NA	TRBJ1-4	TGTGCCAGCAACAGGGCCCCCAATGAAAAACTGTTTTTT	CASNRAPNEKLFF